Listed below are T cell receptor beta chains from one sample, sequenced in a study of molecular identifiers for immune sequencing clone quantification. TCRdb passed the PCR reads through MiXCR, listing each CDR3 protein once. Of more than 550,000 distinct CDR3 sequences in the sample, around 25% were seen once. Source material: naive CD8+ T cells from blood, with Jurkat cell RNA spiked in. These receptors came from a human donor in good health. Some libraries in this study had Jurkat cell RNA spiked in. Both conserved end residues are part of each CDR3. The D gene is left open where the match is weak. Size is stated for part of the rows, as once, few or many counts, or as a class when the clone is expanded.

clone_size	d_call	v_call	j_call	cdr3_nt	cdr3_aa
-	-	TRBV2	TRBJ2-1	TGTGCCGCAAGTGCGCGGGGGAGGGGGTACAATGAGCAGTTCTTC	CAASARGRGYNEQFF
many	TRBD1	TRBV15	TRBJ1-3	TGTGCCACCAGCAGGGACAGGGGACCGCCTGGAAACACCATATATTTT	CATSRDRGPPGNTIYF
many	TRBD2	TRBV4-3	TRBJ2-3	TGCGCCAGCAGCCAAGACTTGCGGGGGTTAGATACGCAGTATTTT	CASSQDLRGLDTQYF
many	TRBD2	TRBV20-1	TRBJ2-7	TGCAGTGCAAGGGGACTAGCGGGAGTCAGCGAGCAGTACTTC	CSARGLAGVSEQYF
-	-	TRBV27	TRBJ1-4	TGTGCCAGCAGTTTAAGTCGAGAGGCTAATGAAAAACTGTTTTTT	CASSLSREANEKLFF
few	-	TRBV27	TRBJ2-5	TGTGCCAGCAGGCAGACAGAACAAGAGACCCAGTACTTC	CASRQTEQETQYF
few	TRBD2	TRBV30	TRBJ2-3	TGTGCCTGGAGTCCCGGGAGCGGGGCCGCAGATACGCAGTATTTT	CAWSPGSGAADTQYF
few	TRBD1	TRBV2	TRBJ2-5	TGTGCCAGCCGTGAGGGGGCCACACTCCAAGAGACCCAGTACTTC	CASREGATLQETQYF
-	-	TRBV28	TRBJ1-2	TGTGCCAGGGGAGGGTGGCAGTCCCAAAGCTATGGCTACACCTTC	CARGGWQSQSYGYTF
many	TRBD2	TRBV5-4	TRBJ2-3	TGTGCCAGCAGCTGGGGACTAAATTCGGATACGCAGTATTTT	CASSWGLNSDTQYF
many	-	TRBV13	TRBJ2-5	TGTGCCAGCAGCCACGCCATCCAAGAGACCCAGTACTTC	CASSHAIQETQYF
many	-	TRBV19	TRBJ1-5	TGTGCCAGTACCCTTGGGAGTCAGCCCCAGCATTTT	CASTLGSQPQHF
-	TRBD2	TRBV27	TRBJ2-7	TGTGCCAGCAGTTCTTTTCCAGCGGGGGAAACTGAGCAGTACTTC	CASSSFPAGETEQYF
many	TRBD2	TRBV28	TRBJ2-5	TGTGCCAGCAGTCAAACTAGCGGAACAGAGACCCAGTACTTC	CASSQTSGTETQYF
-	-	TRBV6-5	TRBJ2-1	TGTGCCAGCAGTTACTCGACGGGGGAGAACAATGAGCAGTTCTTC	CASSYSTGENNEQFF
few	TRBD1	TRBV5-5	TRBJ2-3	TGTGCCAGCAGCTTGGGTGGGACAGGGGGAGATACGCAGTATTTT	CASSLGGTGGDTQYF
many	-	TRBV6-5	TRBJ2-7	TGTGCCAGCAACGAGGGATCGGGGGAGCAGTACTTC	CASNEGSGEQYF
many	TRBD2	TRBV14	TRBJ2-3	TGTGCCAGCAGCCAACCCGGGACTAGCGGGACTAGCACAGATACGCAGTATTTT	CASSQPGTSGTSTDTQYF
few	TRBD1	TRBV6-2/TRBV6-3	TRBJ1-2	TGTGCCAGCAGACGAGATCTACAGGGGGTCTATGGCTACACCTTC	CASRRDLQGVYGYTF
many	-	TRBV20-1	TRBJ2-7	TGCAGTGCTAGAGATCCTTCCAGGGCGAGGGCCTACGAGCAGTACTTC	CSARDPSRARAYEQYF
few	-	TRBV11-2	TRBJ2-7	TGTGCCAGCAGCACAAACAGGGAGTCCTACGAGCAGTACTTC	CASSTNRESYEQYF
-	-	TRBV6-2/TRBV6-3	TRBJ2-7	TGTGCCAGCAGTTACTCCTTAAGTGACTACGAGCAGTACTTC	CASSYSLSDYEQYF
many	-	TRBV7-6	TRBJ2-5	TGTGCCAGCAGCCCGTTTAGGCCGAGCCAAGAGACCCAGTACTTC	CASSPFRPSQETQYF
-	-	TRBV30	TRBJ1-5	TGTGCCTGGAGTGTACCGAATCAGCCCCAGCATTTT	CAWSVPNQPQHF
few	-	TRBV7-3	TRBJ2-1	TGTGCCAGCAGCGTCCCGACGGTGGGGCGAAACTCCTACAATGAGCAGTTCTTC	CASSVPTVGRNSYNEQFF
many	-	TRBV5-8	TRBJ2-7	TGTGCCAACAGCTTGGGGGTTGGCGAGCAGTACTTC	CANSLGVGEQYF
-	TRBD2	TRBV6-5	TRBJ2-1	TGTGCCAGCAGCTTCACCGGGACTAGTGCCTACAATGAGCAGTTCTTC	CASSFTGTSAYNEQFF
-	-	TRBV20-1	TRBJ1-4	TGCAGTTCGGGGAGGTTAGATGAAAAACTGTTTTTT	CSSGRLDEKLFF
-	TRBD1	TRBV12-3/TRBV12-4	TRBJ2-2	TGTGCCAGCAGTTCTACCGGGACAGCCGGAGAAACGAACACCGGGGAGCTGTTTTTT	CASSSTGTAGETNTGELFF
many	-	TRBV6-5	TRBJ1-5	TGTGCCAGCAGTTACAAATCGCTTCAGCCCCAGCATTTT	CASSYKSLQPQHF
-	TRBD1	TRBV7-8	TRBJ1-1	TGTGCCAGCAGCTCCGCGGGACAGTTGAACACTGAAGCTTTCTTT	CASSSAGQLNTEAFF
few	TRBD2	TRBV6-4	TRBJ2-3	TGTGCCAGCAGTGACTCTGCGGGAGCCACAGATACGCAGTATTTT	CASSDSAGATDTQYF
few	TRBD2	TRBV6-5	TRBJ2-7	TGTGCCAGCAGATACTCAGGACTAGCGGACTACGAGCAGTACTTC	CASRYSGLADYEQYF
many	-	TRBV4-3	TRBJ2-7	TGCGCCAGCAGCCAGCACACGGGACTTGGGGTCTCCGAGCAGTACTTC	CASSQHTGLGVSEQYF
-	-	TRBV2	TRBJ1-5	TGTGCCAGCAAAGTATCGGGGCCTGGGCAGCCCCAGCATTTT	CASKVSGPGQPQHF
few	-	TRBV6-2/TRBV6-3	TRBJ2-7	TGTGCCACCCAGTCCTACGAGCAGTACTTC	CATQSYEQYF
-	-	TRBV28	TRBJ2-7	TGTGCCAGCAGTTACGGGGGCGAGTACGAGCAGTACTTC	CASSYGGEYEQYF
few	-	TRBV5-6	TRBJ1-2	TGTGCCAGCAGCTACAGGTTGACTAACTATGGCTACACCTTC	CASSYRLTNYGYTF
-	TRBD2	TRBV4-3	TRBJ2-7	TGCGCCAGCAGCCAAGTGGCTAGCGGGGGAGATAGGGAGCAGTACTTC	CASSQVASGGDREQYF
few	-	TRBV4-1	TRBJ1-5	TGCGCCAGCAGCCAAGACCCGGCAGGGATTGGCAATCAGCCCCAGCATTTT	CASSQDPAGIGNQPQHF
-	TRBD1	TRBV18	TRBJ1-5	TGTGCCAGCTCACAAGACAGGGAGCCTTATAGCAATCAGCCCCAGCATTTT	CASSQDREPYSNQPQHF
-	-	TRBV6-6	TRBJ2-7	TGTGCCAGCAGTTCAAACAGGGTCGAGCAGTACTTC	CASSSNRVEQYF
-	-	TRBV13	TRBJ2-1	TGTGCCAGCAGCCTGAAGATGGTGGGGGATGAGCAGTTCTTC	CASSLKMVGDEQFF
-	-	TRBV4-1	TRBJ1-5	TGCGCCAGCAGCCAAGAACGTACCGGGGGTTATCAGCCCCCGCCTTTT	CASSQERTGGYQPPPF